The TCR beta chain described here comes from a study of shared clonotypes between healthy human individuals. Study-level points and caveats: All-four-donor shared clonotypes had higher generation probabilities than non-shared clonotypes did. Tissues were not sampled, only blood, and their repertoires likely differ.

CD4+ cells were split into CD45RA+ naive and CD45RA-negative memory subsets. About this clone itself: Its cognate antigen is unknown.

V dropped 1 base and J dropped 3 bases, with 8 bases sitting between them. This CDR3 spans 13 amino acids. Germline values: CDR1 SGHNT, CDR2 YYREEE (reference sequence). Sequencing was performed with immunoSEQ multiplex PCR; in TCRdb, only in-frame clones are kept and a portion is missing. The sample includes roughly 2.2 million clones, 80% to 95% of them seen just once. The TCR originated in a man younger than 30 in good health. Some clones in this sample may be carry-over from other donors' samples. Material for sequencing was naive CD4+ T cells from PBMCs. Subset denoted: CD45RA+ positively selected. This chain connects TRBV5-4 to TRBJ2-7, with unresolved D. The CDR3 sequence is CASSLTHSYEQYF. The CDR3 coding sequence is TGTGCCAGCAGCTTGACCCACAGCTACGAGCAGTACTTC.